The clone carrying this T cell receptor (beta chain) was seen only once. The antigen is undetermined. Unique molecular identifiers were carried by the TCR beta cDNA libraries. The authors obtained roughly 550,000 cDNA molecules from about 0.94 to 9.7 million T cells. MiXCR, run by TCRdb on the PCR reads, gives a single entry per CDR3 protein. The table has 600,000 to 700,000 distinct CDR3 sequences, approximately 60% seen once; the top ten hold 10% to 12%. The sample is drawn from a study of post-analysis software for immune sequencing data. With 4 bases removed from V and 3 bases from J, the gap between germline ends came to 12 bases. The CDR3 has 13 amino acids. Per germline, CDR1 SQVTM and CDR2 ANQGSEA. Study-wide results and limits: The study found TRBV5-6, TRBV5-1 and TRBV20-1 among a few TRBV segments more frequent in patients than controls.

The source is a girl aged 2 to 9 with multiple sclerosis. V usage is TRBV29-1 and J usage is TRBJ2-5; D gene unclear. The sequencing input was blood. The CDR3 here is CSVGRAEKETQYF. DNA for the CDR3: TGCAGCGTTGGACGGGCGGAGAAAGAGACCCAGTACTTC.